This T cell receptor (beta chain) was sequenced for a study of control samples from healthy donors and cancer patients. TCRdb's table, derived via immunoSEQ multiplex PCR, lists solely in-frame clones and lacks some. The data contain tens of thousands of clones, 70% to 90% of them seen just once; the ten biggest clones take up around a fifth. The germline V gene has CDR1 SGHNT and CDR2 YYREEE (reference sequence). The CDR3 loop spans 14 amino acids. Trimming removed 2 bases at V and 1 base at J, with 8 bases between. The J gene is TRBJ2-3, the V gene TRBV5-4; D may be TRBD1 (6 bases). The source of this sequence is a man under 40 in good health. Sequencing was done on a sample of blood. CDR3 bases: TGTGCCAGCAGCTTCAGGGGCGGCACAGATACGCAGTATTTT. Its translation: CASSFRGGTDTQYF. The full variable domain, completed using reference TRBV5-4 and TRBJ2-3, is ETGVTQSPTHLIKTRGQQVTLRCSSQSGHNTVSWYQQALGQGPQFIFQYYREEENGRGNFPPRFSGLQFPNYSSELNVNALELDDSALYLCASSFRGGTDTQYFGPGTRLTVL.